This T cell receptor (beta chain) appears in the sequencing data of a study of lymphopenia after photon versus proton radiotherapy. Study-wide results and caveats: Oligoclonal CD8+ Temra expansion after nadir drove photon patients' diversity drop.

Worth noting for this clone: No antigen is known for it.

Data came from immunoSEQ multiplex PCR; TCRdb stores just in-frame clones and leaves some out. This table has approximately 22,000 clones, 85% appearing once. V was clipped by 2 bases and J by 4 bases; unmatched bases: 6. CDR3 length equals 16 residues. CDR1 is SNHLY, CDR2 FYNNEI, per germline. This receptor was obtained from a man aged 60-69 years with pancreatic cancer. Sequencing was performed on peripheral blood, taken from a patient treated with photon-based radiotherapy. The chain uses TRBV2 and TRBJ2-1; TRBD2 matches at 9 bases. The CDR3 here is CASSELLAGNYNEQFF. In DNA form, the CDR3 reads TGTGCCAGCAGTGAACTCCTAGCGGGGAATTACAATGAGCAGTTCTTC. Filled out from reference TRBV2 and TRBJ2-1, the complete variable domain reads EPEVTQTPSHQVTQMGQEVILRCVPISNHLYFYWYRQILGQKVEFLVSFYNNEISEKSEIFDDQFSVERPDGSNFTLKIRSTKLEDSAMYFCASSELLAGNYNEQFFGPGTRLTVL.